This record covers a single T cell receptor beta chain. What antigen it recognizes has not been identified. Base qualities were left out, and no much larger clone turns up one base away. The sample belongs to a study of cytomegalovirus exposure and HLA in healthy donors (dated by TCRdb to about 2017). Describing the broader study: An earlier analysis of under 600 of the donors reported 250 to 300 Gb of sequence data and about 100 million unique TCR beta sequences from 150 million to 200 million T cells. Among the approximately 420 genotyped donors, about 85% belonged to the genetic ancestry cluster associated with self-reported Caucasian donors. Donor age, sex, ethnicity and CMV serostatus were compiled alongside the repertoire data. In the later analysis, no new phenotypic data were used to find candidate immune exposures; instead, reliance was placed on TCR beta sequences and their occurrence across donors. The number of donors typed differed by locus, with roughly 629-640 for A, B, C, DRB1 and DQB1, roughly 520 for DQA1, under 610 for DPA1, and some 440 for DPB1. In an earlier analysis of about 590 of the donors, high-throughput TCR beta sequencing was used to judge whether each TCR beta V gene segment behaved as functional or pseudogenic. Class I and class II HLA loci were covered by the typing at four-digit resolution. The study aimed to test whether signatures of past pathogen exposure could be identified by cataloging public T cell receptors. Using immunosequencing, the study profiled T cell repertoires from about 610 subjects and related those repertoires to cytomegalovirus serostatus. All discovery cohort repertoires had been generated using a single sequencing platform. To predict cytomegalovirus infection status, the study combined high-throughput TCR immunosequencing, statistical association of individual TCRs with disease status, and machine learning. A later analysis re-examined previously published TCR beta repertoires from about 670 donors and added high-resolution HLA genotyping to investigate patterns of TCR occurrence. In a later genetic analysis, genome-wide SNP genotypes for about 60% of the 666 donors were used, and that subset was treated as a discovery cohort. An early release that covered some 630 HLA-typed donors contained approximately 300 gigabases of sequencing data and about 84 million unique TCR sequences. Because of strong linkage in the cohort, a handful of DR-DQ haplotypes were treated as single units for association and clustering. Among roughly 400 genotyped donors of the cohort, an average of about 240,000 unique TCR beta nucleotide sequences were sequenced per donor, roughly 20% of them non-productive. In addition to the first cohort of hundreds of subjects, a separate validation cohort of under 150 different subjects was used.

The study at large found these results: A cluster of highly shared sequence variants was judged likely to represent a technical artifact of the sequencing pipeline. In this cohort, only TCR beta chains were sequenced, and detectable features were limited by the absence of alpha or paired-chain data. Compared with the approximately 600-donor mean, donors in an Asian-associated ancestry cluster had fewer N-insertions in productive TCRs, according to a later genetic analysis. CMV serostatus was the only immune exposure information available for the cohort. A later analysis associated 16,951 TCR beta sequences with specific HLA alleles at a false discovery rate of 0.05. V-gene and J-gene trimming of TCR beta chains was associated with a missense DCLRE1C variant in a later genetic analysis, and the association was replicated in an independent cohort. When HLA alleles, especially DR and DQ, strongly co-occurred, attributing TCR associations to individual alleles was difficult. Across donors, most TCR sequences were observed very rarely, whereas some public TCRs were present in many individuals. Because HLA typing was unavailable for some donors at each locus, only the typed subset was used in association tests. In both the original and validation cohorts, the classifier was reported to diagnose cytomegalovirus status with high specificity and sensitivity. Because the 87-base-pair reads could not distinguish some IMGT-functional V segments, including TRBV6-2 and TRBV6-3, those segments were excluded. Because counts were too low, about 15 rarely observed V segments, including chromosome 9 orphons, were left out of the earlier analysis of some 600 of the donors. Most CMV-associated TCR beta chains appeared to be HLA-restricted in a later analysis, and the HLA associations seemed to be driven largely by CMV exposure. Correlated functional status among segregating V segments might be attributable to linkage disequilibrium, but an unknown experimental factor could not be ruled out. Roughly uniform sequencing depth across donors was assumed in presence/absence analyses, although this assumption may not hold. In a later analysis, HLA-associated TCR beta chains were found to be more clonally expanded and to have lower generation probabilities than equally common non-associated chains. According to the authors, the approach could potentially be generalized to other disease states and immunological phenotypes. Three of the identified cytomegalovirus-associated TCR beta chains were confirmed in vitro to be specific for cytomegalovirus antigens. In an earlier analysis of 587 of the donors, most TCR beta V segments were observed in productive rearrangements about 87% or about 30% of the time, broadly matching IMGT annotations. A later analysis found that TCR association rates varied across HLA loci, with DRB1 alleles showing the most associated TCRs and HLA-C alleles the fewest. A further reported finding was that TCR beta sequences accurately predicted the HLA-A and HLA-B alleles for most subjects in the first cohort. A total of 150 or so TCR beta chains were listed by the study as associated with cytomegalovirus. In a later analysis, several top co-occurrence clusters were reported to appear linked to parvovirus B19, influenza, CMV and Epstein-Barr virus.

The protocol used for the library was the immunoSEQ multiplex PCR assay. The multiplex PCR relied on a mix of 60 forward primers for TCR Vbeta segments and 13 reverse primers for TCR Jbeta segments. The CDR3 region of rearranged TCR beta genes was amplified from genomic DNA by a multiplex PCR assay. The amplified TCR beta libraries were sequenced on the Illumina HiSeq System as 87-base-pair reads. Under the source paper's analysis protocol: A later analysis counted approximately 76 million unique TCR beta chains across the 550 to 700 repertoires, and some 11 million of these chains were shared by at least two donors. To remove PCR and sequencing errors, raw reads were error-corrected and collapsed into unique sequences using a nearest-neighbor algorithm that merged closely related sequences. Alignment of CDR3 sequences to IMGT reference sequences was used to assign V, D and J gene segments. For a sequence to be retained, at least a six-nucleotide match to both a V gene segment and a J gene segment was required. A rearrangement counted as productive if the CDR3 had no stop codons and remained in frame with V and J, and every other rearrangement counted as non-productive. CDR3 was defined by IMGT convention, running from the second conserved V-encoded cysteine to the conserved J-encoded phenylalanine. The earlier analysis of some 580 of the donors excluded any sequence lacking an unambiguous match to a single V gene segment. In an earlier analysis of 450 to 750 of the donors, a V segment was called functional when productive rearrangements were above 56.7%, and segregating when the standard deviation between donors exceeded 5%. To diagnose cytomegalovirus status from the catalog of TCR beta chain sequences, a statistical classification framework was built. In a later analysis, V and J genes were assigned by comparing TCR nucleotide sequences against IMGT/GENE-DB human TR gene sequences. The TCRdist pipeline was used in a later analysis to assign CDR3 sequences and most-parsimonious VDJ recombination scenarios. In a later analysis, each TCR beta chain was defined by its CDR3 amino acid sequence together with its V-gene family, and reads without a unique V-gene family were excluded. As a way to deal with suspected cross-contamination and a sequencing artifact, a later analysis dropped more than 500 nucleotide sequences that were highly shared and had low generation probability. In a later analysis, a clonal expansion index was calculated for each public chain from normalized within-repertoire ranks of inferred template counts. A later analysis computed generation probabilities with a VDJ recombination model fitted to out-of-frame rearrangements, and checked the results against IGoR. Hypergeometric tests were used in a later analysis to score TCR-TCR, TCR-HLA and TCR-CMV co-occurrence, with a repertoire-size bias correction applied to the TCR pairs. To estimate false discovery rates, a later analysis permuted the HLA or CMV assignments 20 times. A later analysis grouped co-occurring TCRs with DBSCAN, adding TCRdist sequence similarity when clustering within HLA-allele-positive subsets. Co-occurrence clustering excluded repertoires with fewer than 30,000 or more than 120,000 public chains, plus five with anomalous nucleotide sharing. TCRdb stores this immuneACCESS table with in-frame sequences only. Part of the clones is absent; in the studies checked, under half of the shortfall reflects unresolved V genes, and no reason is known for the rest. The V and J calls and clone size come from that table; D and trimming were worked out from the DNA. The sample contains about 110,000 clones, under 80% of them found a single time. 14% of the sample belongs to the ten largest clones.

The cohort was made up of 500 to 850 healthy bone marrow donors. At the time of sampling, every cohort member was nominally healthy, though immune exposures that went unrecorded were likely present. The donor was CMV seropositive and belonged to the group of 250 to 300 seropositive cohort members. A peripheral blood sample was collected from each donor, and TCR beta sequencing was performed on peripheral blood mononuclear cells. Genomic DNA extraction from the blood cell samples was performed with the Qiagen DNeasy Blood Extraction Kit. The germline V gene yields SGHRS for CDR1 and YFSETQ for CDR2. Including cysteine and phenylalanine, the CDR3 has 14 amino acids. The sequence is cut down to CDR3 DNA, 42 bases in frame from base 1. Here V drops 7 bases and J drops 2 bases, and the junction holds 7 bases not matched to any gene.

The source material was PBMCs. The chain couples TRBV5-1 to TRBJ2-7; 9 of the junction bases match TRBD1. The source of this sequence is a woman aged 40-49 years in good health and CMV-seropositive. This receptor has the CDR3 CASGGTGTPYEQYF. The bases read TGCGCCAGCGGGGGGACAGGGACCCCCTACGAGCAGTACTTC.